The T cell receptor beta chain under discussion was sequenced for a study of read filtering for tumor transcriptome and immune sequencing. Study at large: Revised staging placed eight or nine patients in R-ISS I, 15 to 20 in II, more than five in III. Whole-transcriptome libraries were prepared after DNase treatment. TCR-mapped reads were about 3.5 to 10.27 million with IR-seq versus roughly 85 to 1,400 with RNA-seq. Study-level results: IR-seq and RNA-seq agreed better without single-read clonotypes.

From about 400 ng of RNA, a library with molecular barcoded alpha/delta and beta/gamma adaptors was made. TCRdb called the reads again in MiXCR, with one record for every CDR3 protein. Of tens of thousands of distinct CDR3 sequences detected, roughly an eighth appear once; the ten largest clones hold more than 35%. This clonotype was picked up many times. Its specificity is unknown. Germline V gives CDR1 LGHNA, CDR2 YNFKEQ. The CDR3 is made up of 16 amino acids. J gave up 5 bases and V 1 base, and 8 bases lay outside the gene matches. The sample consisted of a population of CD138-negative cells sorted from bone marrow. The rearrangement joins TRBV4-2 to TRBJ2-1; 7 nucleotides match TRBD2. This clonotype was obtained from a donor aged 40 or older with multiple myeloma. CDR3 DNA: TGTGCCAGCAGCCAAGCTCCTAGCGGAAGGCACAATGAGCAGTTCTTC. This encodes CASSQAPSGRHNEQFF.